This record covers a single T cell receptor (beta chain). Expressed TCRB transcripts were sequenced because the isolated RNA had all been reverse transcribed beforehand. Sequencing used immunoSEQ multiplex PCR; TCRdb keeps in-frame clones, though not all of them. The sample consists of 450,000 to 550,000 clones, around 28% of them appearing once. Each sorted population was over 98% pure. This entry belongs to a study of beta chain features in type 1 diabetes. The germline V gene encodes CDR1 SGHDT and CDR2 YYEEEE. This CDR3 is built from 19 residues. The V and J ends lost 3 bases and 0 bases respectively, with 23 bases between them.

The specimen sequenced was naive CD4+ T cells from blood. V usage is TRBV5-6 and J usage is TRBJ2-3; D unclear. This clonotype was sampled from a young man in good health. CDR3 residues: CASSYVPTLGGSSTDTQYF. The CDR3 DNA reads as TGTGCCAGCAGCTACGTTCCGACCCTCGGCGGCTCTAGCACAGATACGCAGTATTTT.